The 10 T cell receptor beta chains below all came from one sample that was sequenced in a study of T cell changes during pregnancy in multiple sclerosis. Clones were read by immunoSEQ multiplex PCR, and TCRdb kept only the in-frame ones, dropping some. Counted here are tens of thousands of clones, around nine tenths occurring once; the ten biggest clones make up approximately 0.44%. Sequencing was performed on CD4+ T cells from peripheral blood mononuclear cells, taken in the third trimester of pregnancy. These receptors originate from a female donor with multiple sclerosis, enrolled in a pregnancy study.

V gene TRBV5-1 combines with J gene TRBJ2-2; 7 nucleotides align to TRBD2. Germline lookup yields CDR1 SGHRS and CDR2 YFSETQ. The CDR3 loop spans 15 amino acids. Trimming at V came to 4 bases and at J to 6 bases, leaving 9 bases not matched to a gene. The DNA for the CDR3 is TGCGCCAGCAGCCCAAGGACTAGTGGTGCCGGGGAGCTGTTTTTT. This gives the protein CASSPRTSGAGELFF. The variable domain in full, with the rest retrieved from reference TRBV5-1 and TRBJ2-2, is KAGVTQTPRYLIKTRGQQVTLSCSPISGHRSVSWYQQTPGQGLQFLFEYFSETQRNKGNFPGRFSGRQFSNSRSEMNVSTLELGDSALYLCASSPRTSGAGELFFGEGSRLTVL.

The rearrangement joins TRBV5-1 to TRBJ2-3, with 7 bases lining up with TRBD2. The length of the CDR3 is 15 residues. Germline V gives CDR1 SGHRS, CDR2 YFSETQ. Losses at the gene ends were 2 bases for V and 1 base for J; bases not matched to a gene: 4. Written as DNA, the CDR3 is TGCGCCAGCAGCTTACGGGAGGTCGGCACAGATACGCAGTATTTT. It encodes CASSLREVGTDTQYF.

This rearrangement joins TRBV29-1 to TRBJ1-2; 8 bases are shared with TRBD1. This CDR3 has 12 residues. Germline assignment: CDR1 SQVTM and CDR2 ANQGSEA. V lost 3 bases to trimming and J lost 8 bases; unmatched junction nucleotides: 5. CDR3 region: CSVERTGTGYTF. Written as DNA, the CDR3 is TGCAGCGTTGAGCGGACAGGGACCGGCTACACCTTC.

Regarding this clone: Other DNA sequences in this sample translate to the same CDR3. V gene TRBV28 combines with J gene TRBJ1-2; D may be TRBD1 (6 bases). The CDR3 length is 12 residues. CDR1 and CDR2 (germline): MDHEN, SYDVKM. The ends were cut back, 9 bases at V and 3 bases at J, with 11 bases in the middle. The CDR3 sequence: CASKQGHYGYTF. The CDR3 coding sequence is TGTGCCAGTAAACAGGGTCACTATGGCTACACCTTC.

J is TRBJ2-7 and V is TRBV5-1, with 13 nucleotides matching TRBD2. Germline V lookup: CDR1 SGHRS, CDR2 YFSETQ. The trim removed 4 bases at V and 0 bases at J, leaving 7 bases unmatched. The CDR3 has 17 amino acids. CDR3 bases: TGCGCCAGCAGCGCAGGGACTAGCGGGGCGAGCTCCTACGAGCAGTACTTC. It yields the protein CASSAGTSGASSYEQYF.

V gene TRBV7-9 combines with J gene TRBJ2-2, with D possibly TRBD2 on 6 matching bases. This CDR3 spans 15 amino acids. CDR1 and CDR2 (germline): SEHNR, FQNEAQ (reference sequence). The V end was cut by 5 bases, the J end by 1 base, with 11 bases between. CDR3 region: CASSRGDWNTGELFF. The CDR3 coding sequence is TGTGCCAGCAGCCGAGGGGACTGGAACACCGGGGAGCTGTTTTTT.

This chain uses TRBV2 with TRBJ1-2; perhaps TRBD1 as D (5 bases). Germline assignment: CDR1 SNHLY and CDR2 FYNNEI. This CDR3 has 14 amino acids. V lost 5 bases to trimming and J lost 3 bases, with 13 bases between them. The CDR3 region has the DNA TGTGCCAGCAGTCCCTTGACGGGGGACTATGGCTACACCTTC. Its translation is CASSPLTGDYGYTF.

The chain links TRBV19 to TRBJ2-3; 8 bases fit TRBD2. The CDR3 loop spans 14 amino acids. The trim removed 9 bases at V and 2 bases at J, leaving 7 bases unmatched. Germline V CDR1 and CDR2: LNHDA, SQIVND (reference sequence). The CDR3 region is CASRGLASTDTQYF. Here the CDR3 DNA reads TGTGCCAGCAGAGGACTAGCCTCCACAGATACGCAGTATTTT.

The rearrangement links TRBV28 to TRBJ2-5; 12 nucleotides agree with TRBD2. Germline loops: CDR1 MDHEN, CDR2 SYDVKM. V gave up 5 bases and J gave up 4 bases; unmatched junction bases: 5. The CDR3 is made up of 15 amino acids. CDR3 sequence (DNA): TGTGCCAGCAGTCCCGCGGGACTAGCGGGAGAGACCCAGTACTTC. Its translation: CASSPAGLAGETQYF.

The gene calls are TRBV5-4 and TRBJ1-6; perhaps TRBD1 as D (5 bases). The CDR3 runs to 18 residues. Germline V gives CDR1 SGHNT, CDR2 YYREEE (reference sequence). With 4 bases removed from V and 3 bases from J, the gap between germline ends came to 20 bases. As DNA, the CDR3 is TGTGCCAGCAGCCCGGGACTCCTTGTAGGCGACTATAATTCACCCCTCCACTTT. Protein: CASSPGLLVGDYNSPLHF.